These 29 T cell receptor beta chains were all obtained from the same sample, sequenced in a study of blood T cell repertoires in COVID-19. Method: immunoSEQ multiplex PCR; TCRdb's copy keeps in-frame clones and lacks some. Here the sample spans more than 150,000 clones, approximately 80% being singletons. Sequenced sample: peripheral blood. The receptors were gathered from a woman at least 80 years old with acute or convalescent COVID-19.

The chain carries TRBV18 and TRBJ1-1, with 7 bases that match TRBD1. The CDR3 is made up of 15 amino acids. The J segment lost 4 bases and the V segment lost 3 bases, leaving 8 bases of the junction unmatched. Per germline, CDR1 KGHSH and CDR2 LQKENI. This CDR3 reads CASSPGTAPTTEAFF. The CDR3 bases are TGTGCCAGCTCACCTGGGACAGCACCTACCACTGAAGCTTTCTTT.

This chain links TRBV2 with TRBJ1-4; D might be TRBD1 (6 bases). The CDR3 is 15 residues long. V was trimmed by 4 bases and J by 2 bases, leaving 11 bases between them. Germline CDR1 reads SNHLY; CDR2 reads FYNNEI. For the CDR3, the DNA is TGTGCCAGCAGTGCACAGGGAGGGACTAATGAAAAACTGTTTTTT. Amino acids: CASSAQGGTNEKLFF.

The chain has TRBV19 and TRBJ2-4, with 13 bases matching TRBD2. The germline CDR1 and CDR2 sequences are LNHDA and SQIVND (reference sequence). Unmatched junction bases numbered 5, after V lost 1 base and J lost 5 bases. The CDR3 consists of 17 residues. DNA for the CDR3: TGTGCCAGTAGTATAGTACTAGCGGGAGGGCCACAAAACATTCAGTACTTC. This gives the protein CASSIVLAGGPQNIQYF.

The chain links TRBV19 to TRBJ2-5; D is ambiguous. Germline V lookup: CDR1 LNHDA, CDR2 SQIVND (reference sequence). The CDR3 loop spans 13 amino acids. V was shortened by 4 bases and J by 8 bases, with 14 bases between the two germline ends. In DNA form, the CDR3 reads TGTGCCAGTAGTACAGCGCCCCAAGGAACCCAGTACTTC. This encodes CASSTAPQGTQYF.

The chain is built from TRBV6-5 and TRBJ1-5; D perhaps matches TRBD1 (6 bases). The V gene lost 11 bases and the J gene lost 2 bases, with 16 bases spanning the gap. The germline CDR1 and CDR2 sequences are MNHEY and SVGAGI. The CDR3 extends over 14 amino acids. The CDR3 nucleotides are TGTGCCTCTAATGCGTGGACAGGCAATCAGCCCCAGCATTTT. It codes for CASNAWTGNQPQHF.

This sequence joins TRBV5-1 and TRBJ2-5, with 9 bases that match TRBD1. Per the germline V gene, CDR1 is SGHRS and CDR2 is YFSETQ. The CDR3 length is 14 residues. V lost 4 bases and J lost 2; bases outside the gene matches: 3. In nucleotides, the CDR3 is TGCGCCAGCAGCCTGACAGGGGGGCAAGAGACCCAGTACTTC. This encodes CASSLTGGQETQYF.

The chain links TRBV12-2 to TRBJ1-6; TRBD1 is the table's D call, not checked against the DNA. TRBV12-2 is annotated as a pseudogene. CDR3 size: 18 residues. CDR3 coding DNA: TGTGCAAGTCGCTTAAAGTTCTCTGCGGGACAGGGTAATTCACCCCTCCACTTT. Encoded protein: CASRLKFSAGQGNSPLHF.

The chain has TRBV7-9 and TRBJ2-3; maybe TRBD1 (6 bases). V dropped 3 bases and J dropped 2 bases, with 9 bases sitting between them. The CDR3 extends over 14 amino acids. Germline V gene sequence: CDR1 SEHNR, CDR2 FQNEAQ (reference sequence). The CDR3 bases are TGTGCCAGCAGCTTTCGGACAGACACAGATACGCAGTATTTT. It specifies CASSFRTDTDTQYF.

The chain uses TRBV14 and TRBJ2-5, with a possible D match to TRBD1 (5 bases). Trimming cost V 3 bases and J 5 bases, with 7 bases left between them. CDR1 is SGHDN, CDR2 FVKESK, per germline. This CDR3 has 12 residues. The CDR3 nucleotides are TGTGCCAGCAGCCAGCAGGGCGAGACCCAGTACTTC. It translates to CASSQQGETQYF.

This clone was picked up one time. This chain links TRBV5-5 with TRBJ1-2; no definite D call. Deletions cut 0 bases from V and 5 bases from J, with 11 bases between. The CDR3 is 14 amino acids. The germline gives CDR1 SGHKS, CDR2 YYEKEE (reference sequence). The CDR3 DNA follows: TGTGCCAGCAGCTTGGGGGTGACGGAGTATGGCTACACCTTC. Translation gives CASSLGVTEYGYTF.

The chain employs TRBV19 and TRBJ1-4; weak D call: TRBD1 (6 bases). Trimming left V 10 bases short and J 8 bases short, with 20 bases between. The CDR3 contains 14 residues. Germline loops: CDR1 LNHDA, CDR2 SQIVND (reference sequence). The CDR3 DNA sequence: TGTGCCACGAAGGTGGGCCAGGGGAGCGAAAAACTGTTTTTT. Encoded protein: CATKVGQGSEKLFF.

The chain carries TRBV5-1 and TRBJ2-1, with 7 bases identical to TRBD2. This CDR3 is built from 15 residues. CDR1 is SGHRS, CDR2 YFSETQ, per germline. Germline trimming cut 4 bases from V and 0 bases from J; bases unmatched to any gene: 4. The CDR3 DNA follows: TGCGCCAGCAGCGGCGGGGGAAGCTCCTACAATGAGCAGTTCTTC. It yields the protein CASSGGGSSYNEQFF.

The chain links TRBV11-2 to TRBJ1-2; 7 bases are a match to TRBD1. This CDR3 comprises 14 residues. The V and J ends lost 5 bases and 0 bases, in that order; junction bases with no gene match: 3. Per the germline V gene, CDR1 is SGHAT and CDR2 is FQNNGV. The CDR3 sequence: CASSRTGANYGYTF. CDR3 nucleotide sequence: TGTGCCAGCAGCCGGACAGGAGCTAACTATGGCTACACCTTC.

This clone occurred once. The J gene is TRBJ1-2, the V gene TRBV2; D is ambiguous. Trimming removed 2 bases from V and 7 bases from J, with 17 bases in between. Germline values: CDR1 SNHLY, CDR2 FYNNEI. The CDR3 spans 15 residues. CDR3 protein: CASSELAALGGGYTF. DNA of the CDR3: TGTGCCAGCAGTGAACTGGCAGCCTTAGGAGGTGGCTACACCTTC.

The V call is TRBV4-2, the J call TRBJ2-7, with TRBD2 as a possible D gene (5 bases). The CDR3 is 14 amino acids. In germline, CDR1 is LGHNA, CDR2 YNFKEQ. The ends were cut back, 4 bases at V and 5 bases at J, with 15 bases in the middle. The CDR3 loop is CASSLGSSVNEQYF. For the CDR3, the DNA is TGTGCCAGCAGCCTGGGGAGTAGCGTCAACGAGCAGTACTTC.

The table lists this clone with a few counts. V gene TRBV2 combines with J gene TRBJ1-2; 7 bases are shared with TRBD1. The CDR3 is made up of 11 amino acids. Germline V gene lookup returns CDR1 SNHLY and CDR2 FYNNEI. V dropped 7 bases and J dropped 6; count of bases not matched to a gene: 2. The CDR3 reads CASTDRDGYTF. The DNA of the CDR3 is TGTGCCAGCACCGACAGGGATGGCTACACCTTC.

A few counts support this clone. This rearrangement joins TRBV29-1 to TRBJ1-5; 8 nucleotides match TRBD1. The length of the CDR3 is 14 residues. Germline lookup yields CDR1 SQVTM and CDR2 ANQGSEA. The junction had 7 bases not matched to a gene; V was cut back by 7 bases and J by 2 bases. The CDR3 protein is CSGLRGPGNQPQHF. The CDR3 coding sequence is TGCAGCGGCCTCAGGGGGCCGGGCAATCAGCCCCAGCATTTT.

V usage is TRBV5-1 and J usage is TRBJ1-3, with D possibly being TRBD1 (6 bases). The CDR3 sequence is 15 residues long. Looked up from germline, CDR1 is SGHRS and CDR2 is YFSETQ. CDR3 residues: CASRRDIDSGNTIYF. The DNA for the CDR3 is TGCGCATCCCGCAGGGACATCGACTCTGGAAACACCATATATTTT.

The rearrangement uses TRBV12-5 and TRBJ1-2; D unclear. The CDR3 has 16 amino acids. V shed 4 bases and J shed 7 bases, with 22 bases lying between them. CDR1 LGHNT and CDR2 FRNRAP come from the germline V gene. The CDR3 reads CASGYNSDPLVCGYTF. CDR3 DNA: TGTGCTAGTGGTTACAACTCAGACCCCCTAGTGTGTGGCTACACCTTC.

The genes are TRBV6-5 and TRBJ1-3, with D possibly TRBD1 on 6 matching bases. The CDR3 is 14 residues long. The germline V and J ends were trimmed by 4 bases and 2 bases, with 9 bases remaining between them. Germline values: CDR1 MNHEY, CDR2 SVGAGI. The CDR3 reads CASSLDSAGNTIYF. CDR3 bases: TGTGCCAGCAGTTTGGACAGTGCTGGAAACACCATATATTTT.

The V call is TRBV14, the J call TRBJ2-7; 9 nucleotides match TRBD1. Per the germline V gene, CDR1 is SGHDN and CDR2 is FVKESK. The CDR3 is 15 residues long. Unmatched junction bases numbered 8, after V lost 4 bases and J lost 4 bases. CDR3 coding DNA: TGTGCCAGCAGCCGGCAAGGACAGGGGACGTACGAGCAGTACTTC. This codes for CASSRQGQGTYEQYF.

This rearrangement joins TRBV28 to TRBJ2-7; 7 bases map to TRBD2. The CDR3 is made up of 15 amino acids. Looked up from germline, CDR1 is MDHEN and CDR2 is SYDVKM. The V and J ends lost 6 bases and 0 bases, in that order; junction bases with no gene match: 8. This CDR3 is CASSRTGLSSYEQYF. Here the CDR3 DNA reads TGTGCCAGCAGCCGGACGGGACTAAGCTCCTACGAGCAGTACTTC.

The chain recombines TRBV28 with TRBJ1-5, with 10 bases matching TRBD1. Germline values: CDR1 MDHEN, CDR2 SYDVKM. J gave up 7 bases and V 6 bases, and 9 bases lay outside the gene matches. The CDR3 sequence is 15 residues long. The CDR3 DNA follows: TGTGCCAGCAGCCGGGACAGGGGCCTACTACAGCCCCAGCATTTT. This translates into CASSRDRGLLQPQHF.

The chain uses TRBV4-1 and TRBJ2-1; D ambiguous. The CDR3 runs 14 residues. The V end lost 1 base, the J end lost 9 bases, and 13 bases lay between the germline ends. Germline CDR1 reads MGHRA; CDR2 reads YSYEKL. The CDR3 DNA follows: TGCGCCAGCAGCCAAGTCTTCCGCCGAGGTGAGCAGTTCTTC. Amino acids: CASSQVFRRGEQFF.

The chain joins TRBV27 to TRBJ1-5; no reliable D call. The V gene lost 5 bases and the J gene lost 3 bases, with 11 bases spanning the gap. From germline, CDR1 is MNHEY and CDR2 SMNVEV (reference sequence). This CDR3 has 14 residues. Written as DNA, the CDR3 is TGTGCCAGCAGTACCCCACATTCCAATCAGCCCCAGCATTTT. Its translation is CASSTPHSNQPQHF.

In regard to this clone: No DNA is shown, since the ends of the CDR3 on it are uncertain; the CDR3 is the one TCRdb lists. V and J are TRBV28 and TRBJ2-1; the D call in the table, TRBD1, was not verified against the DNA. The length of the CDR3 is 16 amino acids, counting both ends. Germline CDR1 is MDHEN and CDR2 is SYDVKM. This CDR3 reads CASSSGTAHFGNEQFF.

V usage is TRBV20-1 and J usage is TRBJ1-1, with D possibly matching TRBD1 (5 bases). Germline V gene sequence: CDR1 DFQATT, CDR2 SNEGSKA (reference sequence). The CDR3 totals 12 residues. The V and J ends lost 3 bases and 11 bases respectively, with 16 bases between them. CDR3 sequence reads: CSASPAGGVAFF. CDR3 sequence (DNA): TGCAGTGCTAGTCCGGCGGGGGGGGTGGCTTTCTTT.

The V and J genes are TRBV28 and TRBJ1-5, with TRBD1 matching over 12 bases. CDR1 and CDR2 (germline): MDHEN, SYDVKM. This CDR3 has 20 residues. Trimming took 6 bases from V and 2 from J; bases not matched to a gene: 17. Here the CDR3 reads CASRRRAGTGGGWGNQPQHF. The CDR3 DNA is TGTGCCAGCAGGAGAAGAGCCGGGACAGGGGGCGGATGGGGCAATCAGCCCCAGCATTTT.

V usage is TRBV18 and J usage is TRBJ1-1, with D perhaps TRBD1 (6 bases). V lost 2 bases, J lost 5 bases, and 18 bases lay in between. CDR1 is KGHSH and CDR2 is LQKENI in the germline V gene. The length of the CDR3 is 16 residues. The CDR3 sequence is CASSPTNRVFLTEAFF. CDR3 coding DNA: TGTGCCAGCTCACCAACTAACAGGGTTTTTTTAACTGAAGCTTTCTTT.